Listed below are T cell receptor beta chains from one sample, sequenced in a study of monozygotic twins with inflammatory bowel disease. TCRdb re-called the 5' RACE reads, yielding one record per CDR3 amino acid sequence without DNA. In all, the sample yields some 170,000 distinct CDR3 sequences. Sequencing was carried out using blood. These receptors originate from a human donor with ulcerative colitis or Crohn's disease, or a healthy co-twin of an affected twin (not recorded which). Each CDR3 is given with its conserved first and last residue. Fields, in order: CDR3 protein, V gene, J gene.

CASSYSLGPQGYTF	TRBV6-5	TRBJ1-2
CASSIFSIGTGVGTEAFF	TRBV4-1	TRBJ1-1
CASSSPSGKPYNEQFF	TRBV7-6	TRBJ2-1
CAISEGYVSNQPQHF	TRBV10-3	TRBJ1-5
CASRIDGLSGNTIYF	TRBV10-2	TRBJ1-3
CSASRGRDQPQHF	TRBV20-1	TRBJ1-5
CASSLNGVKNMQYF	TRBV27	TRBJ2-4
CASSGLLAGEEDTQYF	TRBV25-1	TRBJ2-3
CASSLTSFHEQYF	TRBV28	TRBJ2-7
CAISGPGRTKITLPEQYF	TRBV10-3	TRBJ2-7
CAIKGLATTDTQYF	TRBV10-3	TRBJ2-3
CASSPQKTSGGGNEQFF	TRBV5-1	TRBJ2-1
CASRRQGAREKLFF	TRBV27	TRBJ1-4
CASSETLHEYF	TRBV2	TRBJ2-4
CASSVTNQGGVGYTF	TRBV10-2	TRBJ1-2
CASSDTGGAGEAFF	TRBV5-1	TRBJ1-1
CASSFSGSSYNEQFF	TRBV5-1	TRBJ2-1
CASSLVLNSGANVLTF	TRBV7-2	TRBJ2-6
CASSFSGSEAFF	TRBV27	TRBJ1-1
CASSLVSRGNEQFF	TRBV5-6	TRBJ2-1
CASSIGAEDFF	TRBV19	TRBJ1-1
CASVEGQGGTEAFF	TRBV5-1	TRBJ1-1
CASSQIPLAGDTQYF	TRBV3-1	TRBJ2-3
CASSMGDRLEWQFF	TRBV5-4	TRBJ2-1
CASSQAGTGGEAFF	TRBV4-3	TRBJ1-1
CASRGTGMNYGYTF	TRBV12-3/TRBV12-4	TRBJ1-2
CSARDYARVETQYF	TRBV20-1	TRBJ2-5
CASRGRSNTEAFF	TRBV21-1	TRBJ1-1
CASSLGGYGGNQPQHF	TRBV5-5	TRBJ1-5
CASSHRLAGVREETQYF	TRBV7-8	TRBJ2-5
CASSHGPTYEQYF	TRBV12-3/TRBV12-4	TRBJ2-7
CASINKRFSYNEQFF	TRBV7-2	TRBJ2-1
CSAREQGAIYEQYF	TRBV20-1	TRBJ2-7
CASSLPGQGRTEAFF	TRBV12-3/TRBV12-4	TRBJ1-1
CSVRGQGEKLFF	TRBV20-1	TRBJ1-4
CASSPYGTQTYEQYF	TRBV11-1	TRBJ2-7
CASSLRVQGQQFF	TRBV5-1	TRBJ2-1
CASSSTASGGGHTDTQYF	TRBV11-2	TRBJ2-3
CSARDPNTLTDGYTF	TRBV20-1	TRBJ1-2
CASSLYLSSYNEQFF	TRBV7-3	TRBJ2-1
CASSPLWGNLNYGYTF	TRBV3-1	TRBJ1-2